These 11 T cell receptor beta chains share one sample of origin, sequenced in a study of Graves' ophthalmopathy and Graves' hyperthyroidism. Amplification from RNA transcripts yielded the TCR beta CDR3 regions. An initial RT-PCR round employing HTBI primers preceded a second-round multiplex PCR. One entry per CDR3 protein results from TCRdb running MiXCR on the multiplex PCR reads. The table includes 900,000 to 1,200,000 distinct CDR3 sequences, about 36% detected once. The sequenced sample was peripheral blood or thyroid tissue (not recorded which). All receptors come from an adult man with Graves' hyperthyroidism.

The gene calls are TRBV7-8 and TRBJ2-2; 9 bases are a match to TRBD2. The CDR3 covers 19 residues. The trim removed 1 base at V and 1 base at J, leaving 10 bases unmatched. Germline-derived CDR1 and CDR2 are SGHVS and FQNEAQ. This CDR3 is CASSLGLRGGLLNTGELFF. The CDR3 DNA reads as TGTGCCAGCAGCTTAGGGCTGCGGGGGGGCCTACTGAACACCGGGGAGCTGTTTTTT.

This clonotype occurred many times. J is TRBJ2-7 and V is TRBV10-2; D remains ambiguous. Trimming removed 5 bases from V and 7 bases from J, with 9 bases in between. The CDR3 has 11 amino acids. Germline loops: CDR1 WSHSY, CDR2 SAAADI. CDR3 DNA sequence: TGCGCCAGCAGTAACCCCACGGAGCAGTACTTC. Residues: CASSNPTEQYF.

This clonotype was seen a handful of times. In DNA form, the CDR3 reads TGTGCCAGCAGACAGGGAATGGGCTACGAGCAGTACTTC. Its translation is CASRQGMGYEQYF. The chain has TRBV6-5 and TRBJ2-7; possibly TRBD1 for D (6 bases). From germline, CDR1 is MNHEY and CDR2 SVGAGI. Trimming shortened V by 6 bases and J by 3 bases, and 12 bases separated the two germline ends. This CDR3 is built from 13 residues.

This clonotype has more than one count but fewer than ten. In this CDR3 the conserved last residue, phenylalanine or tryptophan, is missing, so a read error is likely. The limits of the CDR3 on the DNA are not certain, so only TCRdb's listed CDR3 is given. V gene TRBV7-2 combines with J gene TRBJ2-5. Germline CDR1 reads SGHTA; CDR2 reads FQGNSA. Including both end residues, the CDR3 is 8 amino acids long. The CDR3 sequence is CASSLAIV.

V usage is TRBV6-5 and J usage is TRBJ2-6, with no clear D. CDR1 and CDR2 (germline): MNHEY, SVGAGI. Between the trimmed V and J ends, which lost 4 bases and 2 bases, there was a span of 12 bases. There are 16 residues in the CDR3. CDR3 DNA: TGTGCCAGCAGTTTTGGGGTAGTAGCTGGGGCCAACGTCCTGACTTTC. It is translated as CASSFGVVAGANVLTF.

The sample holds a few counts of this clonotype. V and J are TRBV6-1 and TRBJ2-7; D gene ambiguous. Trimming took off 5 bases at V and 5 bases at J, with 7 bases between the two ends. Germline V gene lookup returns CDR1 MNHNS and CDR2 SASEGT. The CDR3 runs to 11 residues. In nucleotides, the CDR3 is TGTGCCAGCAGTCCTCTGGACGAGCAGTACTTC. It codes for CASSPLDEQYF.

As to this clonotype: Because it lacks the conserved phenylalanine or tryptophan at the end, this CDR3 is likely a read error. J is TRBJ2-5 and V is TRBV7-9; D not certain. CDR1 and CDR2 (germline): SEHNR, FQNEAQ (reference sequence). This CDR3 contains 13 residues. CDR3: CASSFDKEETQYL. CDR3 DNA: TGCGCCAGCAGCTTCGACAAAGAGGAGACCCAGTACCTC.

This clonotype was detected many times. Here the CDR3 DNA reads TGCAGCGTTCTCCCCGAGGGACAGAACATGAACACTGAAGCTTTCTTT. It translates to CSVLPEGQNMNTEAFF. This chain uses TRBV29-1 with TRBJ1-1; TRBD1 agrees at 7 bases. This CDR3 contains 16 residues. The J segment lost 0 bases and the V segment lost 5 bases, leaving 12 bases of the junction unmatched. The germline gives CDR1 SQVTM, CDR2 ANQGSEA.

In its sample, this clonotype was seen many times. The chain links TRBV7-9 to TRBJ2-2, with no clear D. Trimming removed 1 base from V and 4 bases from J, with 4 bases in between. CDR1 is SEHNR, CDR2 FQNEAQ, per germline (reference sequence). The CDR3 spans 13 residues. The CDR3 DNA reads as TGTGCCAGCAGCTTAGGAAGCACCGGGGAGCTGTTTTTT. It codes for CASSLGSTGELFF.

This clonotype showed up many times. The chain has TRBV12-3 or TRBV12-4 and TRBJ1-2; D is ambiguous. The CDR3 runs 13 residues. Trimming shortened V by 2 bases and J by 8 bases, and 12 bases separated the two germline ends. The CDR3 loop is CASSLSSKEGYTF. The CDR3 DNA is TGTGCCAGCAGTTTAAGTTCAAAGGAAGGCTACACCTTC.

In its sample, this clonotype was seen a few times. This chain connects TRBV20-1 to TRBJ1-5, with D maybe TRBD1 (5 bases). The ends were cut back, 1 base at V and 7 bases at J, with 20 bases in the middle. The CDR3 contains 16 residues. Germline loops: CDR1 DFQATT, CDR2 SNEGSKA (reference sequence). CDR3 protein: CSARAGTQGRGQPQHF. In nucleotides, the CDR3 is TGCAGTGCTAGAGCTGGGACTCAGGGAAGAGGGCAGCCCCAGCATTTT.